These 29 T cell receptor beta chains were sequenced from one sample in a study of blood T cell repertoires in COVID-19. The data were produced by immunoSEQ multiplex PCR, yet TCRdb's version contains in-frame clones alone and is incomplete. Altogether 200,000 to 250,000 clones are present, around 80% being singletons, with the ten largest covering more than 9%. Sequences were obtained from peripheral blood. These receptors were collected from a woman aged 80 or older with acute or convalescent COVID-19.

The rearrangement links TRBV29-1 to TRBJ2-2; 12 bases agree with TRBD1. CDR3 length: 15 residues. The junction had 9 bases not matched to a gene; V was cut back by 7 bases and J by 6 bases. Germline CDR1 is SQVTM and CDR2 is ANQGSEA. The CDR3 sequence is CSALGDRGRPGELFF. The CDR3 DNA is TGCAGCGCTCTCGGGGACAGGGGGCGTCCCGGGGAGCTGTTTTTT.

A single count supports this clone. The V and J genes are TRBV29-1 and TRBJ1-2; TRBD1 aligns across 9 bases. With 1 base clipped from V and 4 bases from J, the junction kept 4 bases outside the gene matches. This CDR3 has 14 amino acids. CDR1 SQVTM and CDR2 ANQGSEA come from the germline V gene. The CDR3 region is CSVEGDRVTYGYTF. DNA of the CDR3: TGCAGCGTTGAAGGGGACAGGGTTACCTATGGCTACACCTTC.

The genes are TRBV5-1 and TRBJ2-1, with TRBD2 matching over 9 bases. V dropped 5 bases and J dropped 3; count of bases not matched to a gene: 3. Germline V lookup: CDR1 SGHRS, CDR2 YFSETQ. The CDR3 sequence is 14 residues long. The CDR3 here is CASRRTSDYNEQFF. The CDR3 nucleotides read TGCGCCAGCAGACGGACTAGCGACTACAATGAGCAGTTCTTC.

The CDR3 here is CASSPQGGNTEAFF. CDR3 coding DNA: TGTGCCAGCAGCCCCCAGGGTGGAAACACTGAAGCTTTCTTT. The rearrangement links TRBV11-2 to TRBJ1-1, with D perhaps TRBD1 (5 bases). The CDR3 is 14 residues long. Per the germline V gene, CDR1 is SGHAT and CDR2 is FQNNGV. The V and J ends lost 5 bases and 2 bases respectively, with 12 bases between them.

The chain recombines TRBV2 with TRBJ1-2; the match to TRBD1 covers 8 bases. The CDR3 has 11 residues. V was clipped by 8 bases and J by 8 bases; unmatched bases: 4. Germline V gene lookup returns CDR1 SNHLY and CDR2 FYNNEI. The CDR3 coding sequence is TGTGCCAGCCACAGGGGGACGGGCTACACCTTC. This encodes CASHRGTGYTF.

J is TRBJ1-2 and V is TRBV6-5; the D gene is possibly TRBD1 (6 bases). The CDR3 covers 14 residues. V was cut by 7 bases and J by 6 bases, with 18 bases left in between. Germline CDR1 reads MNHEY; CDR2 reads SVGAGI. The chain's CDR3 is CASTGRGLLDGYTF. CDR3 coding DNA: TGTGCCAGCACGGGCAGGGGCCTACTCGATGGCTACACCTTC.

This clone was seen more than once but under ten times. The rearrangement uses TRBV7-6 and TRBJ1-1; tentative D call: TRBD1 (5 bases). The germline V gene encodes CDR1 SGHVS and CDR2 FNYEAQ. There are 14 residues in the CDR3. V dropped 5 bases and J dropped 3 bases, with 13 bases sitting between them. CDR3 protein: CASSPNSQDTEAFF. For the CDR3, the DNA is TGTGCCAGCAGCCCCAACTCACAGGACACTGAAGCTTTCTTT.

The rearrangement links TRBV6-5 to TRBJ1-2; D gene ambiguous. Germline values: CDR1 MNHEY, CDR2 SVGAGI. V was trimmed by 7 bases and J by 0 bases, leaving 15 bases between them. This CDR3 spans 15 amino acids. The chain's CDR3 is CASKRTTGTNYGYTF. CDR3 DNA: TGTGCCAGCAAAAGAACGACGGGGACTAACTATGGCTACACCTTC.

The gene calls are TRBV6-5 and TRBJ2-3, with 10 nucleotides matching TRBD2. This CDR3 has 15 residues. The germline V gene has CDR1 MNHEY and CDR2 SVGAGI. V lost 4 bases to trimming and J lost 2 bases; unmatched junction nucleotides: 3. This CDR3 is CASSSLAGPTDTQYF. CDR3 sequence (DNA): TGTGCCAGCAGTTCACTAGCGGGACCCACAGATACGCAGTATTTT.

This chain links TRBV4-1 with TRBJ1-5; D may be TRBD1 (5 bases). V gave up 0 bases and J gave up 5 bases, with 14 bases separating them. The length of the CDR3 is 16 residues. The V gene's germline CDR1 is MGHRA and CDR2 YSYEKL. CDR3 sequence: CASSQDQGMRHQPQHF. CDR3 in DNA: TGCGCCAGCAGCCAAGATCAGGGAATGAGGCATCAGCCCCAGCATTTT.

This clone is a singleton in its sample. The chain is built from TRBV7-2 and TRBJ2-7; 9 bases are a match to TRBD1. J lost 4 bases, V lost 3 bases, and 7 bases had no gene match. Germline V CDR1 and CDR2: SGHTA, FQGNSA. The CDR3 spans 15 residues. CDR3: CASSLTGQGSYEQYF. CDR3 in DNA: TGTGCCAGCAGCTTGACGGGACAGGGCTCGTACGAGCAGTACTTC.

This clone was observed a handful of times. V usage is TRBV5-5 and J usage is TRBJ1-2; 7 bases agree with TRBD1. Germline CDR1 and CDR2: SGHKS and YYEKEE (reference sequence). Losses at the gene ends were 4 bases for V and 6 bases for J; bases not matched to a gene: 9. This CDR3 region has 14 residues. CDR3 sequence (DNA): TGTGCCAGCAGCAAACCCAGAGGGGGCGATGGCTACACCTTC. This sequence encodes CASSKPRGGDGYTF. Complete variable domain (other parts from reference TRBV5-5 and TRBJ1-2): DAGVTQSPTHLIKTRGQQVTLRCSPISGHKSVSWYQQVLGQGPQFIFQYYEKEERGRGNFPDRFSARQFPNYSSELNVNALLLGDSALYLCASSKPRGGDGYTFGSGTRLTVV.

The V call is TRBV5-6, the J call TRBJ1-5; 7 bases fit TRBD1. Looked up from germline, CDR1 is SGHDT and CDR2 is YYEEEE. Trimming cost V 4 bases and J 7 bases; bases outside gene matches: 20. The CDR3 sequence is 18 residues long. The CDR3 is CASSVEGRTGEVVQPQHF. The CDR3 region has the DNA TGTGCCAGCAGCGTAGAAGGTCGAACAGGGGAGGTTGTACAGCCCCAGCATTTT.

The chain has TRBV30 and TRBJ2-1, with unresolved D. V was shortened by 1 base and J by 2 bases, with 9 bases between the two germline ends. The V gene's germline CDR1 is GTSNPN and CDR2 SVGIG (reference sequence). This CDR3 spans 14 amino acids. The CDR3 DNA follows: TGTGCCTGGAGTGAAAGTAGCACCTACAATGAGCAGTTCTTC. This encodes CAWSESSTYNEQFF.

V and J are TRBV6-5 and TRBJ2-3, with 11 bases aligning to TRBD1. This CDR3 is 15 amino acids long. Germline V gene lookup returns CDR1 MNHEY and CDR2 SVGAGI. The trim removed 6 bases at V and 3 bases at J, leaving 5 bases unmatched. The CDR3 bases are TGTGCCAGCAGACGGGGACAGGGGGGAACAGATACGCAGTATTTT. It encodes CASRRGQGGTDTQYF.

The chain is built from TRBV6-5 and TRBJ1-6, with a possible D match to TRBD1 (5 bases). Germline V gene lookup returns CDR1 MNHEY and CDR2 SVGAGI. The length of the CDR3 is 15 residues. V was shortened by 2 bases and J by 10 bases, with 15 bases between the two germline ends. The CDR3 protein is CASSYGAATGSPLHF. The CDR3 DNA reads TGTGCCAGCAGTTACGGGGCGGCCACGGGCTCACCCCTCCACTTT.

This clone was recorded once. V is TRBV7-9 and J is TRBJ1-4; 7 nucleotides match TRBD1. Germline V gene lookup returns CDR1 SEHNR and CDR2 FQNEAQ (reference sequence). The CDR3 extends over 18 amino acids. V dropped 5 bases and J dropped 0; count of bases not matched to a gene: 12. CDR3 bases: TGTGCCAGCAGCCCGATACAGGGGCCGCTCTCAACTAATGAAAAACTGTTTTTT. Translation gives CASSPIQGPLSTNEKLFF.

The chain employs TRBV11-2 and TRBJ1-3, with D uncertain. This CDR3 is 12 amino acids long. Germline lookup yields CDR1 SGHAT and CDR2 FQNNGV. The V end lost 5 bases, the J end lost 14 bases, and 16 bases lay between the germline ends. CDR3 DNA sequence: TGTGCCAGCAGCCCCGTGGTAGGGAGCCTATATTTT. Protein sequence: CASSPVVGSLYF. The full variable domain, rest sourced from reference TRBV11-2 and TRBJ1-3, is EAGVAQSPRYKIIEKRQSVAFWCNPISGHATLYWYQQILGQGPKLLIQFQNNGVVDDSQLPKDRFSAERLKGVDSTLKIQPAKLEDSAVYLCASSPVVGSLYFGEGSWLTVV.

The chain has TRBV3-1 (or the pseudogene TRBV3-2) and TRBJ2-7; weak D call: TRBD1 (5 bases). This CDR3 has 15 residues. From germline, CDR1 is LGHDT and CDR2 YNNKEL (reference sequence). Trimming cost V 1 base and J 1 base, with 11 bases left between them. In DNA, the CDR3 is TGTGCCAGCAGCCAAGCCTTAACAGGTTCCTACGAGCAGTACTTC. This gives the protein CASSQALTGSYEQYF.

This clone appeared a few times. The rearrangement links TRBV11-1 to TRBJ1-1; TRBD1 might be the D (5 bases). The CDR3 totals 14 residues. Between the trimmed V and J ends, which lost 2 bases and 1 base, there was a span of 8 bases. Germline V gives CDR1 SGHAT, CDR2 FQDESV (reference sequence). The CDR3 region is CASSLRQRNTEAFF. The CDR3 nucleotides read TGTGCCAGCAGCTTAAGACAGAGGAACACTGAAGCTTTCTTT. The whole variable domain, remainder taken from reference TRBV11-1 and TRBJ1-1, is EAEVAQSPRYKITEKSQAVAFWCDPISGHATLYWYRQILGQGPELLVQFQDESVVDDSQLPKDRFSAERLKGVDSTLKIQPAELGDSAMYLCASSLRQRNTEAFFGQGTRLTVV.

CDR3 sequence: CASSPRWSHYEQYF. The CDR3 nucleotides are TGTGCCAGCAGTCCCCGGTGGAGTCACTACGAGCAGTACTTC. V usage is TRBV27 and J usage is TRBJ2-7; D gene uncertain. Germline CDR1 MNHEY, CDR2 SMNVEV (reference sequence). V dropped 5 bases and J dropped 3 bases, with 14 bases sitting between them. The CDR3 is 14 residues long.

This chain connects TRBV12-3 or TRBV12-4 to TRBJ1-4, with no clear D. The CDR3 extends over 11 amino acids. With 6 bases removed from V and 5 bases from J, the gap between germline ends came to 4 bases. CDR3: CASSSNEKLFF. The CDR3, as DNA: TGTGCCAGCAGCTCGAATGAAAAACTGTTTTTT.

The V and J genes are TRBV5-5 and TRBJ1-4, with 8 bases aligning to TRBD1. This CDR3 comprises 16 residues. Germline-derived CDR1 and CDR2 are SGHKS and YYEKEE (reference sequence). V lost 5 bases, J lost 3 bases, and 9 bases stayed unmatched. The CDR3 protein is CASRRQGWVSNEKLFF. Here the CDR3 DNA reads TGTGCCAGCAGGCGACAGGGGTGGGTATCTAATGAAAAACTGTTTTTT.

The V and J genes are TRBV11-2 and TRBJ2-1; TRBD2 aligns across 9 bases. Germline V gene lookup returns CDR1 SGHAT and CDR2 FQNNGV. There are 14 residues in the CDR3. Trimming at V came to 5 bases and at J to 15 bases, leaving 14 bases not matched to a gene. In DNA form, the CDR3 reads TGTGCCAGCAGCGAACTCATTACTAGCGGGCAATTGTTCTTC. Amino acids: CASSELITSGQLFF.

In nucleotides, the CDR3 is TGTGCCAGCACAGGGGCTGGGGACACTGAAGCTTTCTTT. It codes for CASTGAGDTEAFF. This chain links TRBV27 with TRBJ1-1, with D tentatively TRBD1 (6 bases). The V gene lost 7 bases and the J gene lost 3 bases, with 12 bases spanning the gap. CDR1 is MNHEY and CDR2 is SMNVEV in the germline V gene (reference sequence). The length of the CDR3 is 13 residues.

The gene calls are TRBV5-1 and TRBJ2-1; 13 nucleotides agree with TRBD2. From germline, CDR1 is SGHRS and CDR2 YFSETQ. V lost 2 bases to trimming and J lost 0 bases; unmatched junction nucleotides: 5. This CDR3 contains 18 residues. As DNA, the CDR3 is TGCGCCAGCAGCTTACTAGCGGGAGGGCTCAGCTCCTACAATGAGCAGTTCTTC. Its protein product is CASSLLAGGLSSYNEQFF.

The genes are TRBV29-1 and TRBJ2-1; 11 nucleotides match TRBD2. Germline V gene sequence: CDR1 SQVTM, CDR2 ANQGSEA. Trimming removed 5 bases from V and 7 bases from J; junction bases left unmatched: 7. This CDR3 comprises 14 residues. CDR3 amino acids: CSVTTSGIYNEQFF. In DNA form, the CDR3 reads TGCAGCGTTACGACTAGCGGGATCTATAATGAGCAGTTCTTC.

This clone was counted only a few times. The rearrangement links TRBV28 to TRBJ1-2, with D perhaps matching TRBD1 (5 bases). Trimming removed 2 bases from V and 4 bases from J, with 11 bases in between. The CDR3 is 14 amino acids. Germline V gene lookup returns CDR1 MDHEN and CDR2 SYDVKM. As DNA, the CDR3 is TGTGCCAGCAGTTTAGACACAGGTATCTATGGCTACACCTTC. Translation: CASSLDTGIYGYTF.

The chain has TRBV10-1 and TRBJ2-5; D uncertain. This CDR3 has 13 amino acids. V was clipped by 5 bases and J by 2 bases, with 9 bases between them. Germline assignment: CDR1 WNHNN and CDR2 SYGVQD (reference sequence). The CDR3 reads CASSPQIQETQYF. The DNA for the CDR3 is TGCGCCAGCAGTCCGCAGATTCAAGAGACCCAGTACTTC.